This T cell receptor (beta chain) was sequenced during a study of cytomegalovirus exposure and HLA in healthy donors. Overall study results and limits: Overall, around 150 TCR beta chains were annotated as cytomegalovirus-associated. Among the CMV-associated chains, three were confirmed in vitro as specific for CMV antigens.

TCRdb's table, derived via immunoSEQ multiplex PCR, lists solely in-frame clones and lacks some. The sample lists 110,000 to 150,000 clones; just under 90% were seen once. A note on this clone: Its antigen is not identified.

This TCR was sampled from a woman in her twenties or thirties in good health and CMV-seropositive. Sequenced input: PBMCs.

DNA for the CDR3: TGTGCCGCCCAGGGGCCCTATGGCTACACCTTC. Translation: CAAQGPYGYTF. This chain uses TRBV5-4 with TRBJ1-2; D is perhaps TRBD1 (6 bases). V was trimmed by 10 bases and J by 4 bases, leaving 11 bases between them. Germline CDR1 reads SGHNT; CDR2 reads YYREEE (reference sequence). The CDR3 length is 11 residues. Combining the CDR3 with reference TRBV5-4 and TRBJ1-2 gives the whole variable domain ETGVTQSPTHLIKTRGQQVTLRCSSQSGHNTVSWYQQALGQGPQFIFQYYREEENGRGNFPPRFSGLQFPNYSSELNVNALELDDSALYLCAAQGPYGYTFGSGTRLTVV.